This TCR beta chain was obtained from a study of T cell repertoires in cytomegalovirus infection. Study in general: TCR beta signatures that were public indicated CMV infection and matching HLA type. Study observations and caveats: Cumulative frequency (of public TCR beta family members) identified carriers of CMV plus the relevant HLA. Clonotype analysis showed dominance of the ex vivo response by HLA-C-restricted CMV-specific TCR beta clonotypes.

TCRdb used MiXCR to reprocess the reads, holding one entry per CDR3 protein. Counted here are hundreds of thousands of distinct CDR3 sequences, roughly 24% occurring once; the ten biggest clones make up 6.5% to 10%. The CDR3 consists of 14 residues. Between the trimmed V and J ends, which lost 5 bases and 2 bases, there was a span of 13 bases. Germline V gene sequence: CDR1 MNHEY, CDR2 SMNVEV (reference sequence). This clonotype was counted ten times or more. Its antigen is currently unknown. The clonotype comes from a human donor in good health (CMV status not recorded). Some clones in this sample may be carry-over from other donors' samples. The sequenced sample was CD8+ T cells from PBMCs. V and J are TRBV27 and TRBJ2-7; TRBD1 might be the D (6 bases). CDR3: CASSEGRTAYEQYF. The CDR3 DNA is TGTGCCAGCAGTGAAGGACGGACAGCCTACGAGCAGTACTTC.